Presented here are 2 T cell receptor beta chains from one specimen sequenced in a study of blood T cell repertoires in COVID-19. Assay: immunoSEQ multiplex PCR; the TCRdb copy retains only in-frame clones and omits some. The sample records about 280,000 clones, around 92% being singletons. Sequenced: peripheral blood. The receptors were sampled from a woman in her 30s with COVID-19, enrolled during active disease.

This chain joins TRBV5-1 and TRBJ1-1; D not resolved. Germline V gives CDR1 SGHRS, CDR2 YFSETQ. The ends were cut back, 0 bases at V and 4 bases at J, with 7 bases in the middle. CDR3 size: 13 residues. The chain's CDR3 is CASSLEPSTEAFF. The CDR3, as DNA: TGCGCCAGCAGCTTGGAACCTAGCACTGAAGCTTTCTTT. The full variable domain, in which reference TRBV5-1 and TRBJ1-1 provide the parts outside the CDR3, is KAGVTQTPRYLIKTRGQQVTLSCSPISGHRSVSWYQQTPGQGLQFLFEYFSETQRNKGNFPGRFSGRQFSNSRSEMNVSTLELGDSALYLCASSLEPSTEAFFGQGTRLTVV.

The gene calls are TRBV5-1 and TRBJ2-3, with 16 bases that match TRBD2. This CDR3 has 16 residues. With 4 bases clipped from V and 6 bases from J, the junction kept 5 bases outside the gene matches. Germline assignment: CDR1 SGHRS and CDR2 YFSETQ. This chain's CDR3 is CASSGGTSGGADTQYF. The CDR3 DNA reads TGCGCCAGCAGCGGCGGGACTAGCGGGGGGGCTGATACGCAGTATTTT.